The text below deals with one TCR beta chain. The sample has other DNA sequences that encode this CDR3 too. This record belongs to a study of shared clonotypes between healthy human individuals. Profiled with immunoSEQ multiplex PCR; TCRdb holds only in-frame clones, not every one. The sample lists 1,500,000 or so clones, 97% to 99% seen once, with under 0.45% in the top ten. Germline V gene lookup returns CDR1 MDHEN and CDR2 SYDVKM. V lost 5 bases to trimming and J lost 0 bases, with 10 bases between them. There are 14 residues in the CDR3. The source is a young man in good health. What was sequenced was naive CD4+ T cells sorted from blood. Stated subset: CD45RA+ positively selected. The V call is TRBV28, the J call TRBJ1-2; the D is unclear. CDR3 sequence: CASSLSGTNYGYTF. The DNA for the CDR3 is TGTGCCAGCAGTCTCTCGGGGACTAACTATGGCTACACCTTC.